Below, 14 T cell receptor beta chains from the same sample are listed, as sequenced in a study of blood T cell repertoires in COVID-19. TCRdb keeps only in-frame clones here, not all; method: immunoSEQ multiplex PCR. Among 350,000 to 500,000 clones listed, approximately 91% were seen once. The source material was PBMCs or T cells enriched from blood (not recorded which). The receptors originated from a woman aged 18 to 35 who had been exposed to COVID-19.

The chain is built from TRBV11-3 and TRBJ2-3; no firm D call. CDR3 length: 13 amino acids. V was trimmed by 2 bases and J by 3 bases, leaving 6 bases between them. CDR1 SGHNT and CDR2 YENEEA come from the germline V gene. CDR3 nucleotide sequence: TGTGCCAGCAGCTTATCCGGGACAGATACGCAGTATTTT. Amino acid sequence: CASSLSGTDTQYF.

The chain recombines TRBV3-1 (or the pseudogene TRBV3-2) with TRBJ2-7, with D unresolved. This CDR3 spans 15 amino acids. Germline CDR1 LGHDT, CDR2 YNNKEL (reference sequence). V was cut by 0 bases and J by 0 bases, with 9 bases left in between. DNA for the CDR3: TGTGCCAGCAGCCAAGATCCGACTGGCTCCTACGAGCAGTACTTC. It specifies CASSQDPTGSYEQYF.

The V gene is TRBV9, the J gene TRBJ2-1, with D maybe TRBD2 (5 bases). The ends were cut back, 0 bases at V and 5 bases at J, with 12 bases in the middle. In germline, CDR1 is SGDLS, CDR2 YYNGEE. The CDR3 consists of 15 residues. The CDR3 DNA sequence: TGTGCCAGCAGCGTAGCGCCCCGGGAAAACAATGAGCAGTTCTTC. It encodes CASSVAPRENNEQFF. Drawing the rest from reference TRBV9 and TRBJ2-1, the complete variable domain is DSGVTQTPKHLITATGQRVTLRCSPRSGDLSVYWYQQSLDQGLQFLIQYYNGEERAKGNILERFSAQQFPDLHSELNLSSLELGDSALYFCASSVAPRENNEQFFGPGTRLTVL.

The chain uses TRBV7-9 and TRBJ1-1, with D tentatively TRBD1 (6 bases). The CDR3 is made up of 15 amino acids. Per the germline V gene, CDR1 is SEHNR and CDR2 is FQNEAQ (reference sequence). Trimming cost V 1 base and J 2 bases, with 11 bases left between them. CDR3 loop: CASSLVGRGNTEAFF. CDR3 DNA sequence: TGTGCCAGCAGCTTAGTGGGCAGGGGCAACACTGAAGCTTTCTTT.

This clone has a single count. The rearrangement uses TRBV5-1 and TRBJ1-6, with D perhaps matching TRBD1 (5 bases). There are 15 residues in the CDR3. CDR1 and CDR2 (germline): SGHRS, YFSETQ. V was shortened by 0 bases and J by 7 bases, with 11 bases between the two germline ends. The CDR3 loop is CASSLGQGGNSPLHF. As DNA, the CDR3 is TGCGCCAGCAGCTTGGGGCAGGGTGGGAATTCACCCCTCCACTTT.

V gene TRBV19 combines with J gene TRBJ2-7; TRBD1 matches 11 bases. Germline loops: CDR1 LNHDA, CDR2 SQIVND (reference sequence). V dropped 3 bases and J dropped 6; count of bases not matched to a gene: 1. CDR3 size: 13 residues. DNA for the CDR3: TGTGCCAGTAGTATTGGACAGGGGGCCGAGCAGTACTTC. Translation gives CASSIGQGAEQYF.

The CDR3 DNA follows: TGTGCCAGCAGGAGACAGGGGCCCACTGAAGCTTTCTTT. This gives the protein CASRRQGPTEAFF. The genes are TRBV28 and TRBJ1-1; 8 bases are shared with TRBD1. V lost 6 bases and J lost 4; bases outside the gene matches: 4. The V gene's germline CDR1 is MDHEN and CDR2 SYDVKM. This CDR3 has 13 residues. Full variable domain (remainder filled in from reference TRBV28 and TRBJ1-1): DVKVTQSSRYLVKRTGEKVFLECVQDMDHENMFWYRQDPGLGLRLIYFSYDVKMKEKGDIPEGYSVSREKKERFSLILESASTNQTSMYLCASRRQGPTEAFFGQGTRLTVV.

The chain combines TRBV5-6 with TRBJ1-1; a possible D gene is TRBD1 (5 bases). The CDR3 consists of 14 residues. Trimming pared 4 bases from V and 0 bases from J, leaving 10 bases between. Germline CDR1 SGHDT, CDR2 YYEEEE. CDR3: CASSPLGLNTEAFF. Written as DNA, the CDR3 is TGTGCCAGCAGCCCCTTGGGGCTGAACACTGAAGCTTTCTTT.

This rearrangement joins TRBV28 to TRBJ2-7, with 12 nucleotides matching TRBD1. V shed 8 bases, J shed 5 bases, and the junction held 10 bases outside the gene matches. The CDR3 covers 15 residues. The germline gives CDR1 MDHEN, CDR2 SYDVKM. CDR3 region: CASGRDRGRADEQYF. The CDR3 DNA is TGTGCCAGCGGTCGGGACAGGGGGCGAGCTGACGAGCAGTACTTC.

The chain joins TRBV18 to TRBJ1-2; perhaps TRBD1 as D (6 bases). V gave up 2 bases and J gave up 2 bases, with 12 bases separating them. Germline V lookup: CDR1 KGHSH, CDR2 LQKENI. CDR3 length: 15 residues. CDR3 DNA sequence: TGTGCCAGCTCACCATCCCCAGGGGACAACTATGGCTACACCTTC. Amino acids: CASSPSPGDNYGYTF. Full variable domain (remainder filled in from reference TRBV18 and TRBJ1-2): NAGVMQNPRHLVRRRGQEARLRCSPMKGHSHVYWYRQLPEEGLKFMVYLQKENIIDESGMPKERFSAEFPKEGPSILRIQQVVRGDSAAYFCASSPSPGDNYGYTFGSGTRLTVV.

This clone was counted only a few times. V usage is TRBV28 and J usage is TRBJ1-1; the D gene is possibly TRBD1 (5 bases). The CDR3 has 13 residues. CDR1 MDHEN and CDR2 SYDVKM come from the germline V gene. Trimming removed 5 bases at V and 0 bases at J, with 7 bases between. CDR3 sequence reads: CASSRTLNTEAFF. The CDR3 DNA reads as TGTGCCAGCAGTAGGACATTGAACACTGAAGCTTTCTTT.

The table lists this clone with a count of one. This chain connects TRBV15 to TRBJ2-1; TRBD2 agrees at 8 bases. The V gene's germline CDR1 is LNHNV and CDR2 YYDKDF (reference sequence). J lost 12 bases, V lost 8 bases, and 15 bases had no gene match. CDR3 length: 14 residues. CDR3 sequence (DNA): TGTGCCACCGCTCGGGGGGGTTCGTCTTTGGTGCAGTTCTTC. Amino acid sequence: CATARGGSSLVQFF.

The chain has TRBV4-1 and TRBJ2-3; D unresolved. CDR3 length: 16 residues. Germline CDR1 reads MGHRA; CDR2 reads YSYEKL. Trimming pared 0 bases from V and 0 bases from J, leaving 10 bases between. CDR3 loop: CASSQEERGSTDTQYF. DNA for the CDR3: TGCGCCAGCAGCCAAGAAGAGCGCGGTAGCACAGATACGCAGTATTTT.

This chain uses TRBV5-6 with TRBJ2-7; D may be TRBD1 or TRBD2 (5 bases each). The CDR3 has 12 residues. Germline lookup yields CDR1 SGHDT and CDR2 YYEEEE. The V gene lost 4 bases and the J gene lost 11 bases, with 16 bases spanning the gap. The CDR3 bases are TGTGCCAGCAGCCTGGGGGATGTGGACAAGTACTTC. Protein sequence: CASSLGDVDKYF.